The 19 T cell receptor beta chains below all came from one sample that was sequenced in a study of blood T cell repertoires in COVID-19. Clones were read by immunoSEQ multiplex PCR, and TCRdb kept only the in-frame ones, dropping some. The sample lists a few hundred thousand clones; roughly 86% were seen once. The sequencing input was PBMCs or T cells enriched from blood (not recorded which). The receptor set was obtained from a woman in her thirties who had recovered from COVID-19.

This rearrangement joins TRBV5-4 to TRBJ2-2; the match to TRBD2 covers 7 bases. Trimming at V came to 2 bases and at J to 0 bases, leaving 1 base not matched to a gene. Germline V gives CDR1 SGHNT, CDR2 YYREEE (reference sequence). The CDR3 runs 15 residues. The CDR3 protein is CASSLLATNTGELFF. The CDR3 DNA sequence: TGTGCCAGCAGCTTACTAGCGACGAACACCGGGGAGCTGTTTTTT. Filled out from reference TRBV5-4 and TRBJ2-2, the complete variable domain reads ETGVTQSPTHLIKTRGQQVTLRCSSQSGHNTVSWYQQALGQGPQFIFQYYREEENGRGNFPPRFSGLQFPNYSSELNVNALELDDSALYLCASSLLATNTGELFFGEGSRLTVL.

The rearrangement links TRBV25-1 to TRBJ1-2; a weak D match, TRBD1 (6 bases). The V end lost 5 bases, the J end lost 8 bases, and 21 bases lay between the germline ends. The germline gives CDR1 MGHDK, CDR2 SYGVNS. There are 15 residues in the CDR3. The CDR3: CASSTLDSPESGYTF. CDR3 DNA sequence: TGTGCCAGCAGTACTCTGGACAGTCCGGAGAGCGGCTACACCTTC.

The rearrangement uses TRBV2 and TRBJ2-7, with TRBD2 matching 10 bases. The CDR3 length is 15 residues. V shed 5 bases, J shed 0 bases, and the junction held 4 bases outside the gene matches. Germline V CDR1 and CDR2: SNHLY, FYNNEI. This CDR3 reads CASSRTSGLSYEQYF. The DNA of the CDR3 is TGTGCCAGCAGTAGGACTAGCGGTCTCTCCTACGAGCAGTACTTC. Full variable domain (outside the CDR3, taken from reference TRBV2 and TRBJ2-7): EPEVTQTPSHQVTQMGQEVILRCVPISNHLYFYWYRQILGQKVEFLVSFYNNEISEKSEIFDDQFSVERPDGSNFTLKIRSTKLEDSAMYFCASSRTSGLSYEQYFGPGTRLTVT.

The rearrangement joins TRBV28 to TRBJ1-4, with 10 positions matching TRBD1. V lost 4 bases and J lost 8; bases outside the gene matches: 10. There are 16 residues in the CDR3. CDR1 is MDHEN, CDR2 SYDVKM, per germline. CDR3 protein: CASSSPSWTGGEKLFF. CDR3 bases: TGTGCCAGCAGTTCACCCTCTTGGACAGGGGGAGAAAAACTGTTTTTT.

V usage is TRBV9 and J usage is TRBJ2-7, with TRBD1 matching over 9 bases. Germline lookup yields CDR1 SGDLS and CDR2 YYNGEE. The CDR3 covers 13 residues. The trim removed 3 bases at V and 4 bases at J, leaving 2 bases unmatched. CDR3 coding DNA: TGTGCCAGCAGCGCAGGGACAGGGTACGAGCAGTACTTC. It is translated as CASSAGTGYEQYF.

This clone was picked up a small number of times. The DNA for the CDR3 is TGTGCCACCAACACGAACAGGGGGCCGGAAGGCTACACCTTC. It yields the protein CATNTNRGPEGYTF. The genes are TRBV15 and TRBJ1-2; 9 bases line up with TRBD1. Losses at the gene ends were 7 bases for V and 8 bases for J; bases not matched to a gene: 11. The germline V gene has CDR1 LNHNV and CDR2 YYDKDF (reference sequence). The CDR3 contains 14 residues.

The rearrangement links TRBV2 to TRBJ1-2; D possibly corresponds to TRBD1 (5 bases). Trimming removed 3 bases at V and 2 bases at J, with 13 bases between. CDR1 SNHLY and CDR2 FYNNEI come from the germline V gene. The CDR3 contains 15 residues. CDR3 in amino acids: CASSEWGGQNYGYTF. CDR3 sequence (DNA): TGTGCCAGCAGTGAGTGGGGAGGACAAAACTATGGCTACACCTTC.

The gene calls are TRBV7-8 and TRBJ1-2, with D uncertain. Germline CDR1 SGHVS, CDR2 FQNEAQ. CDR3 size: 14 residues. Trimming cost V 1 base and J 2 bases, with 8 bases left between them. The chain's CDR3 is CASSLVSENYGYTF. CDR3 sequence (DNA): TGTGCCAGCAGCTTAGTTTCCGAGAACTATGGCTACACCTTC.

The rearrangement joins TRBV19 to TRBJ2-7, with 8 bases matching TRBD1. The CDR3 runs to 15 residues. CDR1 is LNHDA, CDR2 SQIVND, per germline (reference sequence). After removal of 7 bases from V and 5 bases from J, the junction contained 13 bases not matched to a gene. CDR3 amino acids: CASNVPGTGSNEQYF. The CDR3 nucleotides read TGTGCCAGTAACGTCCCCGGGACAGGATCCAACGAGCAGTACTTC.

This rearrangement joins TRBV9 to TRBJ1-6; possibly TRBD1 for D (5 bases). CDR3 size: 14 residues. CDR1 and CDR2 from the germline V gene are SGDLS and YYNGEE. Trimming stripped 5 bases from V and 7 bases from J, with 13 bases between. The CDR3 region has the DNA TGTGCCAGCAGTAAGGGGCAGCTGAATTCACCCCTCCACTTT. Amino acids: CASSKGQLNSPLHF. The variable domain in full, completed from reference TRBV9 and TRBJ1-6, reads DSGVTQTPKHLITATGQRVTLRCSPRSGDLSVYWYQQSLDQGLQFLIQYYNGEERAKGNILERFSAQQFPDLHSELNLSSLELGDSALYFCASSKGQLNSPLHFGNGTRLTVT.

V and J are TRBV6-5 and TRBJ2-2; perhaps TRBD1 as D (7 bases). V lost 5 bases and J 5 bases, leaving 15 bases between the germline ends. Germline V gene lookup returns CDR1 MNHEY and CDR2 SVGAGI. The CDR3 loop spans 15 amino acids. In DNA, the CDR3 is TGTGCCAGCAGTCGCCAGGGGGGAGGTACCGGGGAGCTGTTTTTT. Its protein is CASSRQGGGTGELFF.

V gene TRBV30 combines with J gene TRBJ2-7, with a tentative D call TRBD1 (6 bases). CDR1 and CDR2 from the germline V gene are GTSNPN and SVGIG (reference sequence). This CDR3 has 13 residues. Trimming removed 6 bases from V and 0 bases from J, with 12 bases in between. The DNA of the CDR3 is TGTGCCTGCACAGACAGGAGCTCCTACGAGCAGTACTTC. As protein: CACTDRSSYEQYF.

CDR3 protein: CASSIGSRGWGLDGYTF. The CDR3, as DNA: TGTGCCAGTAGTATAGGATCGCGGGGATGGGGTCTGGATGGCTACACCTTC. The chain carries TRBV19 and TRBJ1-2; no clear D. This CDR3 has 17 amino acids. Germline loops: CDR1 LNHDA, CDR2 SQIVND (reference sequence). Between the trimmed V and J ends, which lost 1 base and 6 bases, there was a span of 21 bases.

The chain links TRBV18 to TRBJ1-2; D is undetermined. In germline, CDR1 is KGHSH, CDR2 LQKENI. The CDR3 covers 13 residues. V dropped 3 bases and J dropped 2 bases, with 7 bases sitting between them. The CDR3 spells CASSPERNYGYTF. The CDR3 bases are TGTGCCAGCTCACCCGAGAGGAACTATGGCTACACCTTC.

The CDR3 loop reads CASSISGQKLFF. The DNA for the CDR3 is TGTGCCAGCAGCATCAGTGGGCAAAAACTGTTTTTT. The chain couples TRBV12-3 or TRBV12-4 to TRBJ1-4; D is ambiguous. The CDR3 extends over 12 amino acids. Trimming shortened V by 6 bases and J by 9 bases, and 11 bases separated the two germline ends.

J is TRBJ2-3 and V is TRBV29-1; D is uncertain. Germline CDR1 reads SQVTM; CDR2 reads ANQGSEA. Trimming pared 2 bases from V and 2 bases from J, leaving 14 bases between. CDR3 length: 15 amino acids. CDR3 sequence (DNA): TGCAGCGTTGAATCGAGCTTAATAATCACAGATACGCAGTATTTT. Its translation is CSVESSLIITDTQYF.

The table lists this clone with a few counts. The CDR3 loop is CASSPSGEQYF. The CDR3 nucleotides are TGTGCCAGCAGTCCTAGCGGCGAGCAGTACTTC. The rearrangement uses TRBV12-3 or TRBV12-4 and TRBJ2-7, with 7 bases identical to TRBD2. Trimming took 5 bases from V and 6 from J; bases not matched to a gene: 1. This CDR3 region has 11 residues.

The chain couples TRBV24-1 to TRBJ2-3, with 10 bases identical to TRBD2. Germline loops: CDR1 KGHDR, CDR2 SFDVKD. V gave up 5 bases and J gave up 3 bases; unmatched junction bases: 7. The CDR3 is 16 amino acids. The CDR3 DNA is TGTGCCACCAGTGGTCCCGAGCGGGGGGGGACAGATACGCAGTATTTT. It encodes CATSGPERGGTDTQYF.

The rearrangement links TRBV13 to TRBJ1-2; D gene ambiguous. This CDR3 contains 15 residues. Trimming left V 0 bases short and J 2 bases short, with 10 bases between. Germline V CDR1 and CDR2: PRHDT, FYEKMQ (reference sequence). The CDR3 reads CASSLGRRENYGYTF. The CDR3 DNA reads TGTGCCAGCAGCTTAGGCCGGCGGGAAAACTATGGCTACACCTTC.